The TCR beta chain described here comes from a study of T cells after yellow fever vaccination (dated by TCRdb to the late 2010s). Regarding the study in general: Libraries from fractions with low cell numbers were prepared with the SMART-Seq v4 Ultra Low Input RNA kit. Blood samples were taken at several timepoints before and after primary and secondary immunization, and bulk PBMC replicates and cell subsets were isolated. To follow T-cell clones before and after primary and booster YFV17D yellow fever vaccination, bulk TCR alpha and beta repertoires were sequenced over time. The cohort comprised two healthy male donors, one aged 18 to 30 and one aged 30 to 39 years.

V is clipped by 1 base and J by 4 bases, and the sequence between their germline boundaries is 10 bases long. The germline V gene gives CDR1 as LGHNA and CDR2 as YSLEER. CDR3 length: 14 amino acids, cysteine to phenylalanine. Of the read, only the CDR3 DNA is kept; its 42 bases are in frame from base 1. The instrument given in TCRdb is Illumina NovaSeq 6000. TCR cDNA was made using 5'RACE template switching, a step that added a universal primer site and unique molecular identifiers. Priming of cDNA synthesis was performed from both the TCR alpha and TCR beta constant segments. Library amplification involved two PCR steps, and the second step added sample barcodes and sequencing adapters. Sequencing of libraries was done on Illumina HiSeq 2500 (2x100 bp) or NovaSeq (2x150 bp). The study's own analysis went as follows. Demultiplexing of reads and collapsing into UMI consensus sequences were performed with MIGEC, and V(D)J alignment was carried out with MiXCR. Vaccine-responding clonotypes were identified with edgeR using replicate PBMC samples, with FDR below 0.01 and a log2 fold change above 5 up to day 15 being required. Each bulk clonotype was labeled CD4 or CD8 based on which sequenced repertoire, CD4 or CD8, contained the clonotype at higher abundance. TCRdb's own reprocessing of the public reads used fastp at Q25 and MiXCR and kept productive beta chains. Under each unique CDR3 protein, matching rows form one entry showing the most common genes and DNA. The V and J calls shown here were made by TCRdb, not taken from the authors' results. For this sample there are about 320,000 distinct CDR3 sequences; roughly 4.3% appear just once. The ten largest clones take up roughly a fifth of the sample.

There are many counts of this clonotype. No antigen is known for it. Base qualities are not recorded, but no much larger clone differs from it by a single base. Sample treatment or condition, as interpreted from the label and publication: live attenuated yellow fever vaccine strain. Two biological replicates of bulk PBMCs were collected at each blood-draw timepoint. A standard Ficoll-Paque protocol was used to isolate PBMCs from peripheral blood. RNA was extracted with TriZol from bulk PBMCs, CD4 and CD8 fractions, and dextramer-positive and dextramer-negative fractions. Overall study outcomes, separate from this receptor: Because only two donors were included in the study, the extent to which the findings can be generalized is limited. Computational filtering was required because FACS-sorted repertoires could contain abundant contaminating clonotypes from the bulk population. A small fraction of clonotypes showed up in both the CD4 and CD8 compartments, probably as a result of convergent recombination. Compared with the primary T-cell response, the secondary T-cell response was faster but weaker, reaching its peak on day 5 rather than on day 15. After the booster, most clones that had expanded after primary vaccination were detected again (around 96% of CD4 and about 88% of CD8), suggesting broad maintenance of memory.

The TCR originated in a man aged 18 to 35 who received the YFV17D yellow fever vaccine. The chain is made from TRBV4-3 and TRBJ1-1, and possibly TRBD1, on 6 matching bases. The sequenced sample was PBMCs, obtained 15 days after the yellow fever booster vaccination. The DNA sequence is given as TGCGCCAGCAGCCAAGCAGGGGCGTCCACTGAAGCTTTCTTT. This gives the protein CASSQAGASTEAFF.